Listed below are T cell receptor beta chains from one sample, sequenced in a study of CD8 T cells in ankylosing spondylitis. TCRdb used MiXCR to reprocess the 5' RACE reads, holding one entry per CDR3 protein. Found here are about 350,000 distinct CDR3 sequences, 20% to 25% of them singletons; the top ten hold 13%. The sequenced material came from blood, either unsorted or a sorted T cell fraction (not recorded which). The source is a male donor with ankylosing spondylitis or in good health (not recorded which). The CDR3 runs from the conserved cysteine through the conserved F or W. Each record gives: J gene, CDR3 length, clone size, V gene, D gene, CDR3 DNA, CDR3 protein. D genes are given only for firm matches. Not every row has a clone size; where given, it reads once, few, many or a size class.

j_call: TRBJ2-2
cdr3_length: 14
clone_size: NA
v_call: TRBV24-1
d_call: NA
cdr3_nt: TGTGCCACCAGTGATTCAGAGGAGGCCGGGGAGCTGTTTTTT
cdr3_aa: CATSDSEEAGELFF

j_call: TRBJ2-1
cdr3_length: 14
clone_size: NA
v_call: TRBV20-1
d_call: NA
cdr3_nt: TGCAGTTCCCGCGGGGGCAGCTCCTACAATGAGCAGTTCTTC
cdr3_aa: CSSRGGSSYNEQFF

j_call: TRBJ2-5
cdr3_length: 14
clone_size: NA
v_call: TRBV6-5
d_call: NA
cdr3_nt: TGTGCCAGCAGTTACCCCGGCGCCCAAGAGACCCAGTACTTC
cdr3_aa: CASSYPGAQETQYF

j_call: TRBJ2-5
cdr3_length: 13
clone_size: NA
v_call: TRBV7-9
d_call: NA
cdr3_nt: TGTGCCAGCAGCTCCCGGGGTGTCAGGACCCAGTACTTC
cdr3_aa: CASSSRGVRTQYF

j_call: TRBJ2-3
cdr3_length: 13
clone_size: many
v_call: TRBV9
d_call: NA
cdr3_nt: TGTGCCAGCAGCGTAGGGGGCACAGATACGCAGTATTTT
cdr3_aa: CASSVGGTDTQYF

j_call: TRBJ2-1
cdr3_length: 12
clone_size: NA
v_call: TRBV6-6
d_call: NA
cdr3_nt: TGTGCCAGCAGTTATCAGGCTGGCGAGCAGTTCTTC
cdr3_aa: CASSYQAGEQFF

j_call: TRBJ2-1
cdr3_length: 14
clone_size: NA
v_call: TRBV6-1
d_call: TRBD2
cdr3_nt: TGTGCCAGCACCGGGGGACTAGCGTCTCATGAGCAGTTCTTC
cdr3_aa: CASTGGLASHEQFF

j_call: TRBJ2-6
cdr3_length: 15
clone_size: NA
v_call: TRBV12-3/TRBV12-4
d_call: NA
cdr3_nt: TGTGCCAGCTTGAAAAGGAGCTCTGGGGCCAACGTCCTGACTTTC
cdr3_aa: CASLKRSSGANVLTF

j_call: TRBJ2-1
cdr3_length: 15
clone_size: NA
v_call: TRBV2
d_call: NA
cdr3_nt: TGTGCCAGCAATGAGGGGGAGATCTCCTACAATGAGCAGTTCTTC
cdr3_aa: CASNEGEISYNEQFF

j_call: TRBJ2-7
cdr3_length: 13
clone_size: few
v_call: TRBV12-3/TRBV12-4
d_call: NA
cdr3_nt: TGTGCCAGCAGAGCAAAGGCATCCTACGAGCAGTACTTC
cdr3_aa: CASRAKASYEQYF

j_call: TRBJ2-3
cdr3_length: 16
clone_size: few
v_call: TRBV4-1
d_call: TRBD2
cdr3_nt: TGCGCCAGCAGCCAAGTACTAGCGGGGCCGGAAGATACGCAGTATTTT
cdr3_aa: CASSQVLAGPEDTQYF